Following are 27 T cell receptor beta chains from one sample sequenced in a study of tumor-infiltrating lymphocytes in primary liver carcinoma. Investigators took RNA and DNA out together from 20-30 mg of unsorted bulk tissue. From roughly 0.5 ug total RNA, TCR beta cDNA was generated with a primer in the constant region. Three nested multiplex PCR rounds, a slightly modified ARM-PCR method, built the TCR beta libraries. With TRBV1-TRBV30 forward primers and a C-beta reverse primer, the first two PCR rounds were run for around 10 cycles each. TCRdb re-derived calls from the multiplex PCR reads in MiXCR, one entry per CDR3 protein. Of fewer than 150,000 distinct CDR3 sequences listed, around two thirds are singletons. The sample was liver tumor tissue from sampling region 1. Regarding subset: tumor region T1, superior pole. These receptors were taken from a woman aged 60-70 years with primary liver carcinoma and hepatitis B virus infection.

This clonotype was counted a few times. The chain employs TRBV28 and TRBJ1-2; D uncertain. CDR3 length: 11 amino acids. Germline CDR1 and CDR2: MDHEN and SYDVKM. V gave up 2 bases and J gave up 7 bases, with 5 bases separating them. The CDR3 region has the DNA TGTGCCAGCAGTTTACAGTTTGGCTACACCTTC. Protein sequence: CASSLQFGYTF.

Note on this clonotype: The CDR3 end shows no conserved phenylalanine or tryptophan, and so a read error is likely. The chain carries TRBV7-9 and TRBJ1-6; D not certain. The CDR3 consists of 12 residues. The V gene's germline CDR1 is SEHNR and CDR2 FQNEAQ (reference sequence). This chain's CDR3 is CASGFGDSPLHI. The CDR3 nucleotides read TGTGCCAGCGGCTTCGGGGATTCACCCCTCCACATT.

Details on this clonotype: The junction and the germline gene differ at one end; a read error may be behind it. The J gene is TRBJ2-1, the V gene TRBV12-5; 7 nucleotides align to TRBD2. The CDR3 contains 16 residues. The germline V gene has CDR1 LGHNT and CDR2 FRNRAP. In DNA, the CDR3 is TGTGCTAGTGGTTTGGTACTAGCGAATACCTACAACGAGCAGTTCTTC. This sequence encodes CASGLVLANTYNEQFF.

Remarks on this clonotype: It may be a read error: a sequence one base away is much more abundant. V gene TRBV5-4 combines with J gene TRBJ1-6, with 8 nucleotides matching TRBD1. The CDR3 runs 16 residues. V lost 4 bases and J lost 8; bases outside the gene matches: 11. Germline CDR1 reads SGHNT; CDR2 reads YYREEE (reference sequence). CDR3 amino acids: CASSHPRTGKDSPLHF. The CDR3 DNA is TGTGCCAGCAGCCATCCAAGGACAGGGAAGGATTCACCCCTCCACTTT.

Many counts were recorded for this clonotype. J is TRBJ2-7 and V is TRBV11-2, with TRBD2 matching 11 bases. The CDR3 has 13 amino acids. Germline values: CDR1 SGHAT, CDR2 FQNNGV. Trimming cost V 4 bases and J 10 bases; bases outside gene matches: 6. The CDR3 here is CASSSGGLAVQYF. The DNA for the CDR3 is TGTGCCAGCAGCTCGGGGGGACTAGCGGTTCAGTACTTC. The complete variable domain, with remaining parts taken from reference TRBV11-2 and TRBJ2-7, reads EAGVAQSPRYKIIEKRQSVAFWCNPISGHATLYWYQQILGQGPKLLIQFQNNGVVDDSQLPKDRFSAERLKGVDSTLKIQPAKLEDSAVYLCASSSGGLAVQYFGPGTRLTVT.

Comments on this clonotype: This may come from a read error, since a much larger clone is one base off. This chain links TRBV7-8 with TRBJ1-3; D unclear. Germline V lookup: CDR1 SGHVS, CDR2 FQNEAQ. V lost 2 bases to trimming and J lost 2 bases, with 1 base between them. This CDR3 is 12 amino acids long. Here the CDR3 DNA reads TGTGCCAGCAGCTTAACTGGAAACACCATATATTTT. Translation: CASSLTGNTIYF.

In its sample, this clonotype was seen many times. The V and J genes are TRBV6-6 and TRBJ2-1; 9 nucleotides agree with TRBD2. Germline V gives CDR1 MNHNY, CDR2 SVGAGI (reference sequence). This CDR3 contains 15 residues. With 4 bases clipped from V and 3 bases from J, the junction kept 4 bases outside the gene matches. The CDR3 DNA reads TGTGCCAGCAGTTCCGGGACTAGCCACTACAATGAGCAGTTCTTC. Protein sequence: CASSSGTSHYNEQFF.

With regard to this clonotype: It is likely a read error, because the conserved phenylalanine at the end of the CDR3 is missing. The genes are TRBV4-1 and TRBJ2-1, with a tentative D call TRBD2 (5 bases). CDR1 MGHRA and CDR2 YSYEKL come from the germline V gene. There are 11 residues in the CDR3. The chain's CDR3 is CASSDYNEQFS. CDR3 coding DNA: TGCGCCAGCAGCGACTACAACGAGCAGTTCTCC.

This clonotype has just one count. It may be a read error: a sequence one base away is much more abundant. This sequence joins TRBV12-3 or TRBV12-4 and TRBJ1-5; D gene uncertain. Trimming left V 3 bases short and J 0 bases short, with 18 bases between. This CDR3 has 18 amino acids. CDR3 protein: CASSFVEQTIYSNQPQHF. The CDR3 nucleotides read TGTGCCAGCAGTTTTGTAGAACAGACGATATATAGCAATCAGCCCCAGCATTTT.

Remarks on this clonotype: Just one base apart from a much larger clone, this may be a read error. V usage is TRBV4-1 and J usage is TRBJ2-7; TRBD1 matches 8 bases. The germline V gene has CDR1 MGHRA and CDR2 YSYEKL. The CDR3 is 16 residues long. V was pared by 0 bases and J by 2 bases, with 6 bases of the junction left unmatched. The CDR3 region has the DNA TGCGCCAGCAGCCAAGAAGCCCAGACAGGGGCCTACGAGCAGTACTTC. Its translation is CASSQEAQTGAYEQYF.

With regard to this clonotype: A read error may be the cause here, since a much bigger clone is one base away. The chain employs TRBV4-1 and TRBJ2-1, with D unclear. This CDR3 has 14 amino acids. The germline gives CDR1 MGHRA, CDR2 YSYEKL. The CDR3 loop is CSSRTAPSYNEQFF. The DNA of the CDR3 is TGCTCCAGCAGGACCGCTCCCTCCTACAATGAGCAGTTCTTC.

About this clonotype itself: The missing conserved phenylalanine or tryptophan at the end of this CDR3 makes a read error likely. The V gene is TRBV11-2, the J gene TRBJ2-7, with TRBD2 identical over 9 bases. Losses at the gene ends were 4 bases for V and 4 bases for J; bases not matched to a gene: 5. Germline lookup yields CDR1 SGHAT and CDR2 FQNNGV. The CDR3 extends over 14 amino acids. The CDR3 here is CASSWTSESYEQYL. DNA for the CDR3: TGTGCCAGCAGCTGGACTAGCGAGAGTTACGAGCAGTACTTA.

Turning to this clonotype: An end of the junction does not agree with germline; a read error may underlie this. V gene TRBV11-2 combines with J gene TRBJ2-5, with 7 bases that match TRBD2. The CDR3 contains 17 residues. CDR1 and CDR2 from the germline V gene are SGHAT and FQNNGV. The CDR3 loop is CVSSFSVAGRYQETQYF. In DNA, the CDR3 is TGCGTCAGCAGCTTTTCCGTAGCGGGCAGGTACCAAGAGACCCAGTACTTC.

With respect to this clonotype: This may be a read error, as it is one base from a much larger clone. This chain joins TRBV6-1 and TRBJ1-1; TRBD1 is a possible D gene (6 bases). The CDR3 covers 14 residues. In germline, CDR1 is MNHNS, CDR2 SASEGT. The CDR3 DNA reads TGTGCCAGCAGTTGGGACACGGTGAACCCTGAAGCTTTCTTT. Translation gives CASSWDTVNPEAFF.

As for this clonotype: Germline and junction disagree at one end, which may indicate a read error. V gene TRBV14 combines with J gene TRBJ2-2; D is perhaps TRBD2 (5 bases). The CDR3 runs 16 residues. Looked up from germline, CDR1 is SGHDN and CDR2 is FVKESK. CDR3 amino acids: CASCQKLTANTGELFF. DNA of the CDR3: TGTGCCAGCTGCCAAAAACTCACGGCGAACACCGGGGAGCTATTTTTT.

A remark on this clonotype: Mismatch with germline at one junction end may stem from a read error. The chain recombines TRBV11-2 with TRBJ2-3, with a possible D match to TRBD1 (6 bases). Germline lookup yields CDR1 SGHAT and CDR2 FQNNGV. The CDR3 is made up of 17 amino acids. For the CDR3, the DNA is TGTGCCAGCAGCGTAGGGGGACAAACGTACACGTCAGATACGCAATACTTT. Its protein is CASSVGGQTYTSDTQYF.

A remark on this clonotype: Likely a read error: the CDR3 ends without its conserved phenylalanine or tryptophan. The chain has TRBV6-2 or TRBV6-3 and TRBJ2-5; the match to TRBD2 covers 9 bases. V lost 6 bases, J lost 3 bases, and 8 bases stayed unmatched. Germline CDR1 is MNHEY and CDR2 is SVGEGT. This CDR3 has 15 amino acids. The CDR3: CASSSGTSIEETQYS. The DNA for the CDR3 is TGTGCCAGCAGCTCGGGGACTAGCATAGAAGAGACCCAGTACTCC.

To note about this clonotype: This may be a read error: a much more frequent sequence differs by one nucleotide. The CDR3 nucleotides read TGTGCCAGCAGTTACGCGGACAGGGTGGATGGCTACACCTTC. Translation gives CASSYADRVDGYTF. The genes are TRBV6-5 and TRBJ1-2; 8 bases line up with TRBD1. The CDR3 is made up of 14 amino acids. The V gene end was trimmed by 2 bases and the J gene end by 6 bases; junction bases not matched to a gene: 5. Germline V CDR1 and CDR2: MNHEY, SVGAGI.

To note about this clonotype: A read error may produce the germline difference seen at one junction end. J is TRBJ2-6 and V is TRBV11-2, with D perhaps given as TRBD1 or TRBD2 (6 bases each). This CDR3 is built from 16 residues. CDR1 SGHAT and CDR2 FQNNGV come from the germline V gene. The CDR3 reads CASSLRGTSGVNVLTF. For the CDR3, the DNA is TGTGCTAGCAGCCTCCGAGGGACTTCAGGGGTCAACGTCCTGACTTTC.

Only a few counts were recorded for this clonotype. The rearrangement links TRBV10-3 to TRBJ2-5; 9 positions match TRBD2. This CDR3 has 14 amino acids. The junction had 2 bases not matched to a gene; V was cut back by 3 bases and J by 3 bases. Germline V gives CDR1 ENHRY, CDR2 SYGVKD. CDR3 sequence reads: CAISDSGSKETQYF. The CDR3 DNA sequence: TGTGCCATCAGTGATAGCGGGAGTAAAGAGACCCAGTACTTC.

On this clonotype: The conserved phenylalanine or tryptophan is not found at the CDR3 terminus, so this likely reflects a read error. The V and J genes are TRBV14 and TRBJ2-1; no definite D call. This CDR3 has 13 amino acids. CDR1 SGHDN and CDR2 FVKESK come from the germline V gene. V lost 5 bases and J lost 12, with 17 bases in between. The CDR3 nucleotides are TGTGCCAGCAGCGCAAAAAGGGCCTCCGGGCAGTTCTTA. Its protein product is CASSAKRASGQFL.

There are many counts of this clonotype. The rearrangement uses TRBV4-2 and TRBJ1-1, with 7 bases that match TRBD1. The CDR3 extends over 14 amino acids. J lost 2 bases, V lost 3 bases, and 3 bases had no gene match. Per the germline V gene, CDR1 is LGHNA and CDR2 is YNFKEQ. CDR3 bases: TGTGCCAGCAGCCAGCAAGGGGGCAACACTGAAGCTTTCTTT. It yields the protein CASSQQGGNTEAFF.

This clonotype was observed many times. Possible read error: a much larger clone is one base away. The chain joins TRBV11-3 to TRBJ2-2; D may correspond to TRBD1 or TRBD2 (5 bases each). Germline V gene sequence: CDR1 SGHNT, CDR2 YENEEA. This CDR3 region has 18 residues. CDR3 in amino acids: CASRTRVRDRTNAGELFF. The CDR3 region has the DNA TGTGCCAGCAGAACCAGGGTTAGGGACCGAACGAACGCCGGGGAGCTGTTTTTT.

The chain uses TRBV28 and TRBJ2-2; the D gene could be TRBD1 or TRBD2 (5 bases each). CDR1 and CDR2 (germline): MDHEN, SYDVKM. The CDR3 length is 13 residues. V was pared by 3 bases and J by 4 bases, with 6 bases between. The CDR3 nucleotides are TGTGCCAGCAGTTTTGGGGGCACCGGGGAGCTGTTTTTT. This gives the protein CASSFGGTGELFF. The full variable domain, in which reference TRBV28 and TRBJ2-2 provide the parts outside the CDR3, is DVKVTQSSRYLVKRTGEKVFLECVQDMDHENMFWYRQDPGLGLRLIYFSYDVKMKEKGDIPEGYSVSREKKERFSLILESASTNQTSMYLCASSFGGTGELFFGEGSRLTVL.

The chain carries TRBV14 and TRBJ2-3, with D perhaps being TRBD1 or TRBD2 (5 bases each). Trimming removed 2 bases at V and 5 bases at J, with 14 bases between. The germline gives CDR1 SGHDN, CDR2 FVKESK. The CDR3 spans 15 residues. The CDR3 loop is CASSQRRGFGDTQYF. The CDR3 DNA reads TGTGCCAGCAGCCAAAGACGGGGCTTCGGAGATACGCAGTATTTT.

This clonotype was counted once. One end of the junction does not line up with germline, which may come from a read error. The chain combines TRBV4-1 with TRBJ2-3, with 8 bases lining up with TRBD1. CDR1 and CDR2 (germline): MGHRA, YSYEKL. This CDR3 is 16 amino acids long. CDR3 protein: CASSQDYRGSTDMQYF. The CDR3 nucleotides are TGCGCCAGCAGCCAAGATTACAGGGGGAGCACAGATATGCAGTATTTT.

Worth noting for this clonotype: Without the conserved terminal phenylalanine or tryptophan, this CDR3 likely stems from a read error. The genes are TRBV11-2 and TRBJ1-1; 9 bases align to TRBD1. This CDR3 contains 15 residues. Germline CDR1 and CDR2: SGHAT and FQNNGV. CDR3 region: CSSSPRGQGYTEAFL. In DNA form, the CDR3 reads TGCTCCAGCAGCCCTAGGGGACAGGGTTACACTGAAGCTTTCTTA.